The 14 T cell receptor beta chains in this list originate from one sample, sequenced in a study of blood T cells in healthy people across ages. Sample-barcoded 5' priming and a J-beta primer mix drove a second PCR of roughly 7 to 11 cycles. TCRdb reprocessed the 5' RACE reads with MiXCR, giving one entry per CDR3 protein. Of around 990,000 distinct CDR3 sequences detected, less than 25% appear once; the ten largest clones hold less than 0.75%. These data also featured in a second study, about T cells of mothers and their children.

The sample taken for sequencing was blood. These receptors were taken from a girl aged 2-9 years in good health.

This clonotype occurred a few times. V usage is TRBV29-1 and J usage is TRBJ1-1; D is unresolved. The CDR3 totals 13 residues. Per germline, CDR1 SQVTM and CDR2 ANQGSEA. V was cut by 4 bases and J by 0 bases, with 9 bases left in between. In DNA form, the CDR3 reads TGCAGCGTTGTCTACACAATGAACACTGAAGCTTTCTTT. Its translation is CSVVYTMNTEAFF.

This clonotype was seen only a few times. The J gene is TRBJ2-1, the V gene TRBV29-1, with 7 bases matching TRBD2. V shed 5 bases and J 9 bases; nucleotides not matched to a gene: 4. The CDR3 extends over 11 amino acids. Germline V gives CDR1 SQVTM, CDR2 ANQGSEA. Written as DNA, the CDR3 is TGCAGCGTTTCCGGGACTATTGAGCAGTTCTTC. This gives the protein CSVSGTIEQFF.

The chain's CDR3 is CASSALRRLNTEAFF. The DNA for the CDR3 is TGTGCCAGCAGCGCGCTTCGGCGGCTGAACACTGAAGCTTTCTTT. The chain uses TRBV7-2 and TRBJ1-1; D unclear. The CDR3 extends over 15 amino acids. Germline V lookup: CDR1 SGHTA, CDR2 FQGNSA. Trimming removed 5 bases at V and 0 bases at J, with 13 bases between.

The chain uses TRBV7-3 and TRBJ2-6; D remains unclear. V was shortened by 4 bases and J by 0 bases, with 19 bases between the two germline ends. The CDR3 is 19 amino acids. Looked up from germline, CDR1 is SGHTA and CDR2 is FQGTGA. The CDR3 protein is CASSSPYGRAFSGANVLTF. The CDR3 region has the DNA TGTGCCAGCAGCTCTCCTTACGGACGGGCCTTCTCTGGGGCCAACGTCCTGACTTTC.

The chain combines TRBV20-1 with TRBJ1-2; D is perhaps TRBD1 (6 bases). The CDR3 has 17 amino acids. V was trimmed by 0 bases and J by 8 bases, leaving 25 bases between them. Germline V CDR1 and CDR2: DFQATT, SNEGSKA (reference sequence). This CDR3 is CSARDGKGTPQGRGYTF. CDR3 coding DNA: TGCAGTGCTAGAGATGGGAAGGGGACGCCTCAGGGGAGAGGCTACACCTTC.

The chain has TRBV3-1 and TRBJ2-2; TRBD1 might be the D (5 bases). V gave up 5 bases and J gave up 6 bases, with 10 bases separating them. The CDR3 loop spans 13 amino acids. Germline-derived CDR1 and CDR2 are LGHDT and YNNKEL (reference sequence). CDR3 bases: TGTGCCAGCAGCTCGGACAATGCCGGGGAGCTGTTTTTT. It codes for CASSSDNAGELFF.

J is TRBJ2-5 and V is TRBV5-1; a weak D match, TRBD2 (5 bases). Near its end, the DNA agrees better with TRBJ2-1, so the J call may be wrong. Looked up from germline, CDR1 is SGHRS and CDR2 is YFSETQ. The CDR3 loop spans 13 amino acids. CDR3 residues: CASSLTSYFEQFF. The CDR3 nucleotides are TGCGCCAGCAGCTTGACTAGTTATTTCGAGCAGTTCTTC.

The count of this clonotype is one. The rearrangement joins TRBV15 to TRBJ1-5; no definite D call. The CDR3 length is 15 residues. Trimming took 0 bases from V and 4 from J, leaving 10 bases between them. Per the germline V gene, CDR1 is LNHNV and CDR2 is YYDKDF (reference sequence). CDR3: CATSRDQLGNQPQHF. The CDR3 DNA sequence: TGTGCCACCAGCAGAGATCAGTTGGGGAATCAGCCCCAGCATTTT.

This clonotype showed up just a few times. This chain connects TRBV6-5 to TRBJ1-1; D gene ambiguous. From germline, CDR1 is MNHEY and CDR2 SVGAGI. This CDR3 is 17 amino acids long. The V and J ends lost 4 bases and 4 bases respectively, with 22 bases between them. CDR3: CASSSLQDLVVGTEAFF. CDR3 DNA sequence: TGTGCCAGCAGTTCCCTTCAGGACCTGGTCGTTGGCACTGAAGCTTTCTTT.

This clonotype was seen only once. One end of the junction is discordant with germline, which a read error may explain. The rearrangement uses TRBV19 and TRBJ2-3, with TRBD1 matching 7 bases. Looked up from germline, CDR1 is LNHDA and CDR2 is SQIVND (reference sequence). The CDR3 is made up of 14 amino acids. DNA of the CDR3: TGTGCCAGTAGTGTAGACAGGGTTCGGGATACGCAGTATTTT. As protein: CASSVDRVRDTQYF.

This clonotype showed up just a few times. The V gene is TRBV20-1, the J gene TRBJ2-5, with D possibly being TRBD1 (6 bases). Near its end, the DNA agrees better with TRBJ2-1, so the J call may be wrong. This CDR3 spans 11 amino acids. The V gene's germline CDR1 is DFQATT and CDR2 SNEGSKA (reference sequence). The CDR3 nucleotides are TGCAGTGCTCCCCAGGGGCGTGAGCAGTTCTTC. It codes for CSAPQGREQFF.

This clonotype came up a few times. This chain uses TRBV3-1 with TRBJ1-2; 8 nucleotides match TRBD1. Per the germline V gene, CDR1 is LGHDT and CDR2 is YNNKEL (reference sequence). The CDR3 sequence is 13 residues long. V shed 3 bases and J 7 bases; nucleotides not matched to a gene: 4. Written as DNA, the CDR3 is TGTGCCAGCAGCCATGGCGACAGGGGTGGCTACACCTTC. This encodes CASSHGDRGGYTF.

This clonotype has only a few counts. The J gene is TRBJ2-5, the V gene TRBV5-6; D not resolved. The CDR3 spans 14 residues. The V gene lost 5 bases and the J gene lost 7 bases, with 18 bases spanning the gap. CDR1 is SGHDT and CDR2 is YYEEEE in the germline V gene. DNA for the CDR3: TGTGCCAGCAGTGGTTTAGGTTCCCCGGGGACCCAGTACTTC. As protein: CASSGLGSPGTQYF.

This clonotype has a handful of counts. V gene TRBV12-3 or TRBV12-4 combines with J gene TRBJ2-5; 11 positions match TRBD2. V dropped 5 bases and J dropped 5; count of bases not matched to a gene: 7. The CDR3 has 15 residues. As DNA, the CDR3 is TGTGCCAGCAGTAATCTAGCGGGGGGCAGGGAGACCCAGTACTTC. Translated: CASSNLAGGRETQYF.